The rows below give T cell receptor beta chains drawn from one sample of a study of post-analysis software for immune sequencing data. TCRdb reprocessed the PCR reads via MiXCR and lists one record per CDR3 protein. This sample has hundreds of thousands of distinct CDR3 sequences, with approximately 60% found just once. Material for sequencing was blood. The receptors shown here come from a girl aged 2 to 10 with multiple sclerosis. The conserved cysteine and the conserved F or W are not part of the CDR3 here.

V gene	J gene	CDR3 protein
TRBV12-3/TRBV12-4	-	ASSLALGTGGRNEQY
TRBV4-1	TRBJ2-1	ASSQGGTGEITGTNEQF
TRBV7-2	TRBJ2-3	ASSLGGSGGGKDTQY
TRBV5-1	TRBJ2-2	ASSRRGGETGELF
TRBV20-1	TRBJ2-7	SARGREGLPYEQY
TRBV20-1	TRBJ2-1	SAAQGGSSYNEQF
TRBV20-1	TRBJ2-2	SARVGGLATGELF
TRBV5-1	TRBJ1-1	ASGAEAGTGNTEAF
TRBV7-3	TRBJ2-7	ASSRRDDYNEQY
TRBV4-2	TRBJ1-1	ASSFPGEAEAF
TRBV20-1	TRBJ2-6	SAPRGTGANVLT
TRBV10-3	TRBJ2-7	AISDRVGSYEQY
TRBV5-5	TRBJ1-5	ASSWSLDFNQPQH
TRBV29-1	TRBJ2-1	SVEEGGQGGDEQF
TRBV13	TRBJ2-1	ASSPALRGPNEQF
TRBV6-6	TRBJ2-3	ASRFSGRKGSTDTQY
TRBV12-3/TRBV12-4	TRBJ1-2	ASSPSQTTGNYGYT
TRBV7-2	TRBJ2-7	ASSLWTGGEQY
TRBV7-2	TRBJ1-2	ASITSQAPGYT
TRBV5-6	-	ASTPWGGLGTQY
TRBV6-2/TRBV6-3	TRBJ2-1	ASSYRALPYNEQF
TRBV29-1	TRBJ1-2	SVPDGNYGYT
TRBV20-1	TRBJ2-1	SAPAGTGDYNEQF
TRBV25-1	TRBJ2-7	ASIHPGDGEQY
TRBV7-9	TRBJ1-5	ASSLGAGPGDNQPQH
TRBV29-1	TRBJ2-1	SVEEGGAGWGYNEQF
TRBV5-1	TRBJ1-1	ASSLENRAIHRGVNTEAF
TRBV29-1	TRBJ1-1	SVAGGGTEAF
TRBV29-1	TRBJ2-1	SVSGRFYNEQF
TRBV5-1	TRBJ1-4	ASSPSGDATNEKLF
TRBV6-6	TRBJ1-1	ASSYPGSTEAF
TRBV7-3	-	ASSPNPTAYNEQY
TRBV10-3	TRBJ1-4	AIRDREEGLF
TRBV6-5	TRBJ2-1	ASRAAGRGSYNEQF
TRBV12-3/TRBV12-4	TRBJ1-1	ASTWGGTEAF
TRBV29-1	TRBJ2-5	SVVFRASGETQY
TRBV2	-	VSSEDSATETQY
TRBV6-5	TRBJ1-2	ASSYTFGEGHGYT
TRBV20-1	TRBJ2-1	SARSGPYNEQF
TRBV20-1	-	SALGQATQETQY
TRBV27	TRBJ2-5	ASSLNPKETQY
TRBV29-1	TRBJ2-5	SVELRGSLQETQY
TRBV5-8	TRBJ2-7	ASSLPGLEQY
TRBV20-1	-	SARSPSTTGTGTYEQY